This TCR beta chain originates from a study of patients and donors after allogeneic stem cell transplantation. TCRdb re-analysed the RT-PCR reads in MiXCR, keeping a single row per CDR3 protein. The data show about 960,000 distinct CDR3 sequences, around 17% seen once. This clonotype was seen only a few times. In germline, CDR1 is SGHNT, CDR2 YYREEE (reference sequence). The CDR3 consists of 18 residues. Trimming cost V 0 bases and J 1 base, with 19 bases left between them. The clonotype originates from a human donor who was either an allogeneic HSCT recipient or a stem cell or donor lymphocyte infusion donor (not recorded which). It is not recorded whose cells these are; they may come from a transplant donor. Sample: blood, either unsorted or a sorted T cell fraction (not recorded which). The chain combines TRBV5-4 with TRBJ1-2, with D perhaps matching TRBD1 (6 bases). Here the CDR3 DNA reads TGTGCCAGCAGCTTGGCCTTGGGGGGCGGAGGTAGTAACTATGGCTACACCTTC. Its protein is CASSLALGGGGSNYGYTF.